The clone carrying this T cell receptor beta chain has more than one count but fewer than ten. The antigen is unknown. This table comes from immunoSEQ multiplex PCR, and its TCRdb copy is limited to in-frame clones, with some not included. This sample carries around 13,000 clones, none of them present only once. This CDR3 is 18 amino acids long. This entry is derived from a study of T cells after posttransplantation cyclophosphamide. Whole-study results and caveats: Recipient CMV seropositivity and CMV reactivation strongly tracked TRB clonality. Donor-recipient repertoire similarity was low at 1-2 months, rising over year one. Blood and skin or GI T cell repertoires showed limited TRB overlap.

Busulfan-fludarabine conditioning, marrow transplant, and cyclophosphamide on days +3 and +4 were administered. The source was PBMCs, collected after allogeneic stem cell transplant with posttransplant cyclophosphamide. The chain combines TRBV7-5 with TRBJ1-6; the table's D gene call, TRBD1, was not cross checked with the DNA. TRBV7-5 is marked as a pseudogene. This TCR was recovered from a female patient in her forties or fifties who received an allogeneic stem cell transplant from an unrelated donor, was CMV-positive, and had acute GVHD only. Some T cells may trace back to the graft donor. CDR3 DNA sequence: TGTGTCAGAAGCTCCGCAGGGACAAAGGTCCCCTATAATTCACCCCTCCACTTT. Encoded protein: CVRSSAGTKVPYNSPLHF.